The source of this TCR beta chain is a study of Ad26.COV2.S vaccination and SARS-CoV-2 variants. Study outcomes and limitations: Recipients given vaccine exceeded placebo recipients in spike-specific TCR breadth.

Note on this clone: Its antigen is not identified.

Treatment described: around 19 received Ad26.COV2.S at low or high dose, single or two shots; 5 received placebo; per-sample allocation not given. Day 63 after the first vaccine or placebo injection was the time point for sampling. This CDR3 region has 17 residues. Germline values: CDR1 MGHRA, CDR2 YSYEKL. With V trimmed by 2 bases and J by 4 bases, 7 bases remained unmatched. TCRdb keeps only in-frame clones here, not all; method: immunoSEQ multiplex PCR. The data show around 250,000 clones, with 87% seen just once and roughly 3% held by the top ten. The rearrangement joins TRBV4-1 to TRBJ2-1, with TRBD2 matching over 11 bases. The sample in question was peripheral blood, obtained in a trial of Ad26.COV2.S vaccine versus placebo. The TCR comes from a person aged 18 to 65 who received the Ad26.COV2.S COVID-19 vaccine or a placebo. This CDR3 is CASSQLIAGGPYNEQFF. The CDR3 DNA is TGCGCCAGCAGCCAACTTATAGCGGGGGGGCCGTACAATGAGCAGTTCTTC.